This is a list of T cell receptor beta chains from one sample in a study of T cells in localized non-small cell lung cancer. Clones were read by immunoSEQ multiplex PCR, and TCRdb kept only the in-frame ones, dropping some. In the table there are around 2,000 clones, 20% to 30% of which are singletons. Sequencing was performed on lung tumor tissue, taken before any cancer treatment. The receptors shown here come from a man aged 40 to 75 with stage III lung adenocarcinoma. The CDR3 runs from the conserved cysteine through the conserved F or W. A D gene is named only where the DNA matches it firmly. Only part of the rows carry a size: once, few, many, or a class if the clone is expanded.

>NA|TRBJ2-7|TRBD2|TRBV5-1
CASSAGLAGYYEQYF
TGCGCCAGCAGCGCCGGACTAGCGGGTTACTACGAGCAGTACTTC
>NA|TRBJ1-5|NA|TRBV11-3
CASSLQGRSNQPQHF
TGTGCCAGCAGCTTACAGGGTCGGAGCAATCAGCCCCAGCATTTT
>NA|TRBJ2-3|NA|TRBV7-1
CASSPNSTDTQYF
TGTGCCAGCAGCCCGAACAGCACAGATACGCAGTATTTT
>few|TRBJ2-1|TRBD2|TRBV5-1
CASSLGTRDNEQFF
TGCGCCAGCAGCTTAGGGACTAGGGACAATGAGCAGTTCTTC
>medium-sized|TRBJ2-7|NA|TRBV11-3
CASSLGGGLYEQYF
TGTGCCAGCAGCTTGGGTGGGGGGTTGTACGAGCAGTACTTC
>NA|TRBJ2-3|TRBD1|TRBV29-1
CSVVQGARSTDTQYF
TGCAGCGTTGTACAGGGGGCGCGTAGCACAGATACGCAGTATTTT
>few|TRBJ2-1|NA|TRBV19
CASSTRLALSYNEQFF
TGTGCCAGTAGTACCAGATTAGCCTTATCCTACAATGAGCAGTTCTTC
>medium-sized|TRBJ2-4|TRBD2|TRBV11-3
CASSVKLASSGIQYF
TGTGCCAGCAGCGTAAAACTAGCGTCCTCCGGCATTCAGTACTTC
>NA|TRBJ1-1|NA|TRBV30
CAWRRTYRQDTEAFF
TGTGCCTGGAGGAGGACATACCGTCAGGACACTGAAGCTTTCTTT
>NA|TRBJ2-7|NA|TRBV6-8
CASSYSRHGIYEQYF
TGTGCCAGCAGTTACTCTCGGCATGGGATCTACGAGCAGTACTTC
>medium-sized|TRBJ2-5|TRBD2|TRBV11-3
CASSLTLAGYQETQYF
TGTGCCAGCAGCTTGACCCTAGCGGGTTACCAAGAGACCCAGTACTTC
>NA|TRBJ1-5|NA|TRBV6-8
CASSFLTDQPQHF
TGTGCCAGCAGCTTTCTGACCGATCAGCCCCAGCATTTT
>medium-sized|TRBJ1-1|TRBD1|TRBV11-3
CASSSDRGQLRPEAFF
TGTGCCAGCAGCTCGGACAGGGGGCAACTAAGACCTGAAGCTTTCTTT
>few|TRBJ2-5|TRBD2|TRBV11-3
CASSLEGGLAGLETQYF
TGTGCCAGCAGCTTGGAAGGGGGACTAGCGGGGCTCGAGACCCAGTACTTC
>few|TRBJ1-5|NA|TRBV6-8
CASRAGAQPQHF
TGTGCCAGCAGGGCAGGGGCCCAGCCCCAGCATTTT
>NA|TRBJ2-5|NA|TRBV29-1
CSARTGAAKETQYF
TGCAGCGCGAGAACGGGGGCGGCTAAAGAGACCCAGTACTTC
>few|TRBJ2-6|TRBD1|TRBV11-3
CASSSTMGQGKSGANVLTF
TGTGCCAGCAGTTCTACGATGGGACAGGGGAAATCTGGGGCCAACGTCCTGACTTTC